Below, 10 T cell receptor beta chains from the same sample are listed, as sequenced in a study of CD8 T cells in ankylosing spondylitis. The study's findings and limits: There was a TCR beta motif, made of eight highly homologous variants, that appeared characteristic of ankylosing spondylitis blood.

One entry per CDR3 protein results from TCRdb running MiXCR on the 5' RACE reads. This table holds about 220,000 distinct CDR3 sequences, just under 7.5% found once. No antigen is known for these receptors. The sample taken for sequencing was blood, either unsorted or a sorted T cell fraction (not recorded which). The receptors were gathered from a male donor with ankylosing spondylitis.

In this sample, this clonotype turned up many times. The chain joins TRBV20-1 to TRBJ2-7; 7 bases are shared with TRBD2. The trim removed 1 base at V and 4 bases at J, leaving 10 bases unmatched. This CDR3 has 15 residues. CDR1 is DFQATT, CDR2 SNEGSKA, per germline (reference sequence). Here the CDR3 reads CSARGEAGRGYEQYF. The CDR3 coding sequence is TGCAGTGCTAGAGGGGAAGCGGGACGCGGTTACGAGCAGTACTTC.

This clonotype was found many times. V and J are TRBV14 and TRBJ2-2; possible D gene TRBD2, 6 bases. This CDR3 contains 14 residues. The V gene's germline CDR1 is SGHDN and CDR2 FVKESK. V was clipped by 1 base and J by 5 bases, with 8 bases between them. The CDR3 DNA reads TGTGCCAGCAGCCAAGTCGGGGGAACCGGGGAGCTGTTTTTT. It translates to CASSQVGGTGELFF.

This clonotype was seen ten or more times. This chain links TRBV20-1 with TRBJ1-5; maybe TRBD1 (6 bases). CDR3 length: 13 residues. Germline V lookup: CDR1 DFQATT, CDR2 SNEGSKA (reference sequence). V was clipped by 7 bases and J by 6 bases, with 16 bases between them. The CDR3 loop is CSGTGRRAQPQHF. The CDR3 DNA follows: TGCAGTGGAACAGGGAGGAGGGCTCAGCCCCAGCATTTT.

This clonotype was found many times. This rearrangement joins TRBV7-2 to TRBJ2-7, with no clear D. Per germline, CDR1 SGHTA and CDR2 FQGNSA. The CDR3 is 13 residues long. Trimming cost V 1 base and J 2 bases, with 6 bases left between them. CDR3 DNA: TGTGCCAGCAGCTTAGGGCGGACCTACGAGCAGTACTTC. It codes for CASSLGRTYEQYF. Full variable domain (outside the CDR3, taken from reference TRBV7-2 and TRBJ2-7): GAGVSQSPSNKVTEKGKDVELRCDPISGHTALYWYRQSLGQGLEFLIYFQGNSAPDKSGLPSDRFSAERTGGSVSTLTIQRTQQEDSAVYLCASSLGRTYEQYFGPGTRLTVT.

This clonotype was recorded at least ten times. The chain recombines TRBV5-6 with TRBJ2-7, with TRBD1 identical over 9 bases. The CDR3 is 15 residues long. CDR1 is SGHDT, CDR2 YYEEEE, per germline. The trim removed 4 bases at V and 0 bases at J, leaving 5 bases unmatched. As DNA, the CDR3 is TGTGCCAGCAGCCAACCGGGACAGGGCTCCTACGAGCAGTACTTC. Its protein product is CASSQPGQGSYEQYF.

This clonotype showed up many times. CDR3 DNA sequence: TGCGCCAGCAGCCAAGATAGGGCGAGTTCAGATACGCAGTATTTT. Translating it yields CASSQDRASSDTQYF. This sequence joins TRBV4-3 and TRBJ2-3; D call uncertain. The CDR3 is 15 amino acids. Germline V lookup: CDR1 LGHNA, CDR2 YSLEER. Trimming removed 0 bases at V and 4 bases at J, with 11 bases between.

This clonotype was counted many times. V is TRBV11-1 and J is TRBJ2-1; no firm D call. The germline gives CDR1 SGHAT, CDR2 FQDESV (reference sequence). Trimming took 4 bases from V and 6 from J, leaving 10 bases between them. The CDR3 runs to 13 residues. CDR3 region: CASSSKPGNEQFF. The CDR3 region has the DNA TGTGCCAGCAGCTCGAAGCCAGGCAATGAGCAGTTCTTC. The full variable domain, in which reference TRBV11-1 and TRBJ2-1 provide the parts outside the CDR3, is EAEVAQSPRYKITEKSQAVAFWCDPISGHATLYWYRQILGQGPELLVQFQDESVVDDSQLPKDRFSAERLKGVDSTLKIQPAELGDSAMYLCASSSKPGNEQFFGPGTRLTVL.

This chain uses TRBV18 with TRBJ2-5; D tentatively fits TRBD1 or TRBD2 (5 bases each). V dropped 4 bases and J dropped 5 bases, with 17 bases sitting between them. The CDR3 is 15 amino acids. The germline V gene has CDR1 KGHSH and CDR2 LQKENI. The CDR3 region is CASSQRPGAAETQYF. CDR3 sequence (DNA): TGTGCCAGCTCACAAAGACCCGGGGCGGCGGAGACCCAGTACTTC.

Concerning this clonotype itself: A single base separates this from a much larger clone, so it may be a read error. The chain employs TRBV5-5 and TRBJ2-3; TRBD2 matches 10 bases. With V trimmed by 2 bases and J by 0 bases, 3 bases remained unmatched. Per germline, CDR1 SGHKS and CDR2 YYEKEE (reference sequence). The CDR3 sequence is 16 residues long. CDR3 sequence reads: CASSFGLAASTDTQYF. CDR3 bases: TGTGCCAGCAGCTTCGGACTAGCGGCTAGCACAGATACGCAGTATTTT. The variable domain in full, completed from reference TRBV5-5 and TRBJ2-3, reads DAGVTQSPTHLIKTRGQQVTLRCSPISGHKSVSWYQQVLGQGPQFIFQYYEKEERGRGNFPDRFSARQFPNYSSELNVNALLLGDSALYLCASSFGLAASTDTQYFGPGTRLTVL.

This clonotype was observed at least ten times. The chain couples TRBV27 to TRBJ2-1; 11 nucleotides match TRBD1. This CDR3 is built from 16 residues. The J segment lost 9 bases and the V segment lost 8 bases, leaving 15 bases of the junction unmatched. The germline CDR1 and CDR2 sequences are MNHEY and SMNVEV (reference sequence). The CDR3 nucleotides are TGTGCCAGCGACCGGTTAGGACAGGGGGCCTTGAGTGAGCAGTTCTTC. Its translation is CASDRLGQGALSEQFF.